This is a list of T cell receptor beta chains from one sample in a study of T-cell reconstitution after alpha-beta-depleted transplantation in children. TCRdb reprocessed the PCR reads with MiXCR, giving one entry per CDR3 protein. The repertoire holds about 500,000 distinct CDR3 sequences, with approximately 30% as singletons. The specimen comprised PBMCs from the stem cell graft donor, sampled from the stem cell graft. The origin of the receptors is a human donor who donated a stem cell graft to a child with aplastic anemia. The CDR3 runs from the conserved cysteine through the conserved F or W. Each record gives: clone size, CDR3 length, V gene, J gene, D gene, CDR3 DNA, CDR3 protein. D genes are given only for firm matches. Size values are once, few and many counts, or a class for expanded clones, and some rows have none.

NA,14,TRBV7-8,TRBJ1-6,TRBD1,TGTGCCAGCAGCTCAGACAGGGAAGACTCACCCCTCCACTTT,CASSSDREDSPLHF
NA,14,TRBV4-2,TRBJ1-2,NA,TGTGCCAGTCCTCCTGGGACGGTTAACTATGGCTACACCTTC,CASPPGTVNYGYTF
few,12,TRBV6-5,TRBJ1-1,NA,TGTGCCAGCCAGCGGGAGAACACTGAAGCTTTCTTT,CASQRENTEAFF
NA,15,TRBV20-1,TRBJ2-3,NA,TGCAGTGCCACTAACCGTGGCAGGGTTATTGATACGCAGTATTTT,CSATNRGRVIDTQYF
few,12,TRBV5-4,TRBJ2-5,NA,TGTGCCAGCAACCGGGGCCAAGAGACCCAGTACTTC,CASNRGQETQYF
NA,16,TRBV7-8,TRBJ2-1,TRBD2,TGTGCCAGCAGCCTCCTAGCGGGAGGAGACTACAATGAGCAGTTCTTC,CASSLLAGGDYNEQFF
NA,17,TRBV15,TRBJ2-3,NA,TGTGCCACCAGCAGAGATCGCGGCGCGGGAAGGACAGATACGCAGTATTTT,CATSRDRGAGRTDTQYF
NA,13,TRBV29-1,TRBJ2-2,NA,TGCAGCGGGGACGGCCCCAACACCGGGGAGCTGTTTTTT,CSGDGPNTGELFF
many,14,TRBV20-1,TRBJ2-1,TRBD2,TGCAGTGCTAGGGGGGGACTAGCGGGAGAGGAGCAGTTCTTC,CSARGGLAGEEQFF
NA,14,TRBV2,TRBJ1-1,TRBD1,TGTGCCAGCAGCGACAGGGCTTGGAACACTGAAGCTTTCTTT,CASSDRAWNTEAFF
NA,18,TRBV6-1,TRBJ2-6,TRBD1,TGTGCCAGCAAGGTGGGGACAGGGGTTTCCCACGGGGCCAACGTCCTGACTTTC,CASKVGTGVSHGANVLTF
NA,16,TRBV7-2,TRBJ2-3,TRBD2,TGTGCCAGCAGCGCCGCGTGGGAGGGCGGGCCAGATACGCAGTATTTT,CASSAAWEGGPDTQYF
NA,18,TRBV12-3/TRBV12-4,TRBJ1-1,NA,TGTGCCAGCAGTCCCCAAAGGCGGGGTTCCGTCAAGAACACTGAAGCTTTCTTT,CASSPQRRGSVKNTEAFF
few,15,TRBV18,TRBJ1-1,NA,TGTGCCAGCTCACCGTCTACAGGGAGGGACACTGAAGCTTTCTTT,CASSPSTGRDTEAFF
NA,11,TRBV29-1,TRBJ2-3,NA,TGCAGCGTCCGACTTTTGGATACGCAGTATTTT,CSVRLLDTQYF
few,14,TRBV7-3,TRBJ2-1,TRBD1,TGTGCCAGCAGCCCCGGACAGGGGAATTATGAGCAGTTCTTC,CASSPGQGNYEQFF
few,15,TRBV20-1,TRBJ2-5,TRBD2,TGCAGTGCTAGCCCCGGGACTAGCGGGCTGGAGACCCAGTACTTC,CSASPGTSGLETQYF
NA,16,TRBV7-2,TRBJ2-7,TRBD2,TGTGCCAGCAGCTTGATGGGACTAGCGGGAGTGAACGAGCAGTACTTC,CASSLMGLAGVNEQYF
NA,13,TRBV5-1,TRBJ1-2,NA,TGCGCCAGCAGCTTGCGTGGGGACGATGGCTACACCTTC,CASSLRGDDGYTF
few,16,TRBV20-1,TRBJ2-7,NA,TGCAGTGCTAGGGTCACGCAGGGGAAACCCTCCTACGAGCAGTACTTC,CSARVTQGKPSYEQYF